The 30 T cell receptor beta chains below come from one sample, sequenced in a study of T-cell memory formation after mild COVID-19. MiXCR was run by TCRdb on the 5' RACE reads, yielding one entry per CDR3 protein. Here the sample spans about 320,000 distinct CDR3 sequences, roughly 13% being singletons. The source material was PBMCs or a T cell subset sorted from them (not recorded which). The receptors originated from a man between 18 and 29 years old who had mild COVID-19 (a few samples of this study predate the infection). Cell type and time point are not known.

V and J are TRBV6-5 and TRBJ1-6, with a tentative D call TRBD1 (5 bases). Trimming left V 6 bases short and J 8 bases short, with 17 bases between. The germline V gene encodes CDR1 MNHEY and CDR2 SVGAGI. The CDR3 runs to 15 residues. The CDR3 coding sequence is TGTGCCAGCAGCCGGGGACCCGCGGAAGATTCACCCCTCCACTTT. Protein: CASSRGPAEDSPLHF.

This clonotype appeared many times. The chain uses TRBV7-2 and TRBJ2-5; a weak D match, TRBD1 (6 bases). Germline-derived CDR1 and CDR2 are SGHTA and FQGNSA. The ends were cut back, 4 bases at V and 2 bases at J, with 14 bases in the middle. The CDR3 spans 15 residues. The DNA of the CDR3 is TGTGCCAGCAGCTCCGGGACATCGGTTCAAGAGACCCAGTACTTC. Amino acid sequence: CASSSGTSVQETQYF.

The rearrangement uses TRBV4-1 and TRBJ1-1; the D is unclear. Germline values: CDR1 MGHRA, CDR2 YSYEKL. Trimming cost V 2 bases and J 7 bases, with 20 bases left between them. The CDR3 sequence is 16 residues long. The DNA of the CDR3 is TGCGCCAGCAGCCAAAAGGTTTATAGGGCAGGAGGTGAAGCTTTCTTT. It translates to CASSQKVYRAGGEAFF.

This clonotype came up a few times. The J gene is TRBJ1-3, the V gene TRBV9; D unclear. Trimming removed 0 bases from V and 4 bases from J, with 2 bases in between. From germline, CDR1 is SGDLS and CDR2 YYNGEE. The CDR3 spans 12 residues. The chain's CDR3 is CASSVDGNTIYF. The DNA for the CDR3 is TGTGCCAGCAGCGTAGACGGAAACACCATATATTTT.

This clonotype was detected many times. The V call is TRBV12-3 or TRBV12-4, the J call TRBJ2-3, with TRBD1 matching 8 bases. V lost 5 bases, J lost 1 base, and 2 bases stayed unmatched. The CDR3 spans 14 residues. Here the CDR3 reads CASSPTGGTDTQYF. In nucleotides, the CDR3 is TGTGCCAGCAGTCCGACAGGGGGCACAGATACGCAGTATTTT.

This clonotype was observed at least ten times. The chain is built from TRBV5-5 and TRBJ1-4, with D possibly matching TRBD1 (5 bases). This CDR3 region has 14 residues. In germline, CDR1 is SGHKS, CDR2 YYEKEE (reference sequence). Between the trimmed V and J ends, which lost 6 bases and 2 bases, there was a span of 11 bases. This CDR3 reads CASTEGLTNEKLFF. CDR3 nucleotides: TGTGCCAGCACCGAGGGGCTGACTAATGAAAAACTGTTTTTT.

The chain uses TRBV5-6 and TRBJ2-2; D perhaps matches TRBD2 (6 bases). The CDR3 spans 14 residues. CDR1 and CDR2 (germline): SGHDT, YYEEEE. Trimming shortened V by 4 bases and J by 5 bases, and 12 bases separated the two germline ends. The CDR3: CASSAILATGELFF. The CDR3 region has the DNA TGTGCCAGCAGCGCCATTCTAGCGACCGGGGAGCTGTTTTTT. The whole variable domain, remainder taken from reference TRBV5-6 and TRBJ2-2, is DAGVTQSPTHLIKTRGQQVTLRCSPKSGHDTVSWYQQALGQGPQFIFQYYEEEERQRGNFPDRFSGHQFPNYSSELNVNALLLGDSALYLCASSAILATGELFFGEGSRLTVL.

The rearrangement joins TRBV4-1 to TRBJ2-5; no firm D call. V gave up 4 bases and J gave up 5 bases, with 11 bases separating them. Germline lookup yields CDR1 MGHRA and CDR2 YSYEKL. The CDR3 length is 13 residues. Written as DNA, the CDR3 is TGCGCCAGCAGCCCCACGAGCCGGGAGACCCAGTACTTC. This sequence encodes CASSPTSRETQYF.

CDR3 sequence: CASSSAYGGQGKYGYTF. The CDR3 region has the DNA TGTGCCAGCAGCTCGGCTTACGGCGGACAGGGGAAGTATGGCTACACCTTC. J is TRBJ1-2 and V is TRBV7-9; 9 nucleotides agree with TRBD1. The CDR3 totals 17 residues. J lost 5 bases, V lost 4 bases, and 14 bases had no gene match. Germline V gene lookup returns CDR1 SEHNR and CDR2 FQNEAQ (reference sequence).

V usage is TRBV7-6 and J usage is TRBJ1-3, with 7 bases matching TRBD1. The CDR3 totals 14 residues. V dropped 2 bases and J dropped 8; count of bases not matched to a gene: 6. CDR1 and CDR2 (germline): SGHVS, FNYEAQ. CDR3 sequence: CASSLRDSRDTIYF. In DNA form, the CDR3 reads TGTGCCAGCAGCTTACGGGACAGCCGAGACACCATATATTTT. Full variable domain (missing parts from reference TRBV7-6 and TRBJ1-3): GAGVSQSPRYKVTKRGQDVALRCDPISGHVSLYWYRQALGQGPEFLTYFNYEAQQDKSGLPNDRFSAERPEGSISTLTIQRTEQRDSAMYRCASSLRDSRDTIYFGEGSWLTVV.

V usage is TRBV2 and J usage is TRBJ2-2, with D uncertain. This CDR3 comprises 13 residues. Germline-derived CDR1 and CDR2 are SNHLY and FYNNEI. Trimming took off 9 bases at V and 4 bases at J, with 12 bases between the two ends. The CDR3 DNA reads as TGTGCCAGTACGATCGACCCCACCGGGGAGCTGTTTTTT. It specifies CASTIDPTGELFF.

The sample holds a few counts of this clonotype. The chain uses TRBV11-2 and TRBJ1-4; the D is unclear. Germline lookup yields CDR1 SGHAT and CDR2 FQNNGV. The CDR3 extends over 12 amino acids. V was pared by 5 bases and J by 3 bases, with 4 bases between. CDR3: CASSRANEKLFF. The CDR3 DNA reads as TGTGCCAGCAGCCGGGCTAATGAAAAACTGTTTTTT. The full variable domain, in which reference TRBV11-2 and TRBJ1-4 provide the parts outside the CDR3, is EAGVAQSPRYKIIEKRQSVAFWCNPISGHATLYWYQQILGQGPKLLIQFQNNGVVDDSQLPKDRFSAERLKGVDSTLKIQPAKLEDSAVYLCASSRANEKLFFGSGTQLSVL.

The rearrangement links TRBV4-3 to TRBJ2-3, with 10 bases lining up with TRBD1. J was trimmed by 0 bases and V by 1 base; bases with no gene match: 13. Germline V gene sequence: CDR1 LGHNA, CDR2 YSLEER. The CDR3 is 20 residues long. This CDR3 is CASSQVGVRDRGSSTDTQYF. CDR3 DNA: TGCGCCAGCAGCCAAGTTGGGGTACGGGACAGGGGATCTAGCACAGATACGCAGTATTTT.

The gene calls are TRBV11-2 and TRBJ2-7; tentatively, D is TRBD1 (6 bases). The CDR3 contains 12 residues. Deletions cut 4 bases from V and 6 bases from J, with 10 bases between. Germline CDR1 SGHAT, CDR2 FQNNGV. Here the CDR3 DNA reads TGTGCCAGCAGCTCATACAGGGTCGAGCAGTACTTC. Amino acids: CASSSYRVEQYF.

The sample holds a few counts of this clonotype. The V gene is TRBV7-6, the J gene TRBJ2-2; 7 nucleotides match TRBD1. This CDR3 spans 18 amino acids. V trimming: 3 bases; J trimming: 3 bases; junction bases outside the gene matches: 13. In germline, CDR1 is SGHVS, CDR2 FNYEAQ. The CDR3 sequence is CASSLPNTGDKDTGELFF. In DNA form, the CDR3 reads TGTGCCAGCAGCTTGCCTAACACAGGGGATAAGGACACCGGGGAGCTGTTTTTT. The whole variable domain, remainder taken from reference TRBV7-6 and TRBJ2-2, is GAGVSQSPRYKVTKRGQDVALRCDPISGHVSLYWYRQALGQGPEFLTYFNYEAQQDKSGLPNDRFSAERPEGSISTLTIQRTEQRDSAMYRCASSLPNTGDKDTGELFFGEGSRLTVL.

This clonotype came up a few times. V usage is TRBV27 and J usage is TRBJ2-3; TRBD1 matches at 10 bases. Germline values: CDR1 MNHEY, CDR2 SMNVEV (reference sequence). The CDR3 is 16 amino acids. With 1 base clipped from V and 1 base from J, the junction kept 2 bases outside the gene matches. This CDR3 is CASSLFGTGGTDTQYF. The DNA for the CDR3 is TGTGCCAGCAGTTTATTCGGGACAGGGGGCACAGATACGCAGTATTTT.

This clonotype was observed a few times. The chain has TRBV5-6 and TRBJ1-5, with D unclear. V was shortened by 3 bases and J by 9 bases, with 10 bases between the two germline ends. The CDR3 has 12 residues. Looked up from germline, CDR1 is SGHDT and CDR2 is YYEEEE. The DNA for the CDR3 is TGTGCCAGCAGCTCTAATAGAGGGCCCCAGCATTTT. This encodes CASSSNRGPQHF.

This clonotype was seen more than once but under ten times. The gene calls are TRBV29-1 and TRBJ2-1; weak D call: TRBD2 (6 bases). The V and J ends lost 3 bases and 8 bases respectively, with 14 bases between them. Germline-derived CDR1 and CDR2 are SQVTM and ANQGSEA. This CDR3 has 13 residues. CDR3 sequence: CSVEVGGPHEQFF. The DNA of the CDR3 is TGCAGCGTTGAGGTGGGGGGACCTCATGAGCAGTTCTTC.

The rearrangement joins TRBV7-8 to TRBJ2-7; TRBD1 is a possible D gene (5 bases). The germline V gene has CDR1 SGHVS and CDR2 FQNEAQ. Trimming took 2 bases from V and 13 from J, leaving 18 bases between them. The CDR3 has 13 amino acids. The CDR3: CASSLIPDSYLYF. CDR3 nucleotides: TGTGCCAGCAGCTTAATACCCGACAGCTATCTCTACTTC.

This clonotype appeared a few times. The CDR3, as DNA: TGTGCCAGCAGCTTAAGGACAGGACCTAACTATGGCTACACCTTC. This sequence encodes CASSLRTGPNYGYTF. The chain employs TRBV7-2 and TRBJ1-2, with 7 bases aligning to TRBD1. Germline V gene data show CDR1 as SGHTA and CDR2 as FQGNSA. With V trimmed by 2 bases and J by 0 bases, 3 bases remained unmatched. The CDR3 contains 15 residues.

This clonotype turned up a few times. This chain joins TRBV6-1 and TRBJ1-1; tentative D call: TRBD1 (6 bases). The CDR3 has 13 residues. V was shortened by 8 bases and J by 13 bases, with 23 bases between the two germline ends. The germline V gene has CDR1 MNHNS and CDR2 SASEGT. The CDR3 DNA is TGTGCCAGCGGGTCCCCGGGCGGGGGGCATGATTTCTTT. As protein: CASGSPGGGHDFF.

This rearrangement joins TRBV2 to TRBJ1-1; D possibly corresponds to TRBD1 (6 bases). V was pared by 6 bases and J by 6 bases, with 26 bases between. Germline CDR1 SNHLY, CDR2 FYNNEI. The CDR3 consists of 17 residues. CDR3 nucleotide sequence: TGTGCCAGCAGCGACACCATACCGGGGGGGGCTGGGGCTGAAGCTTTCTTT. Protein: CASSDTIPGGAGAEAFF.

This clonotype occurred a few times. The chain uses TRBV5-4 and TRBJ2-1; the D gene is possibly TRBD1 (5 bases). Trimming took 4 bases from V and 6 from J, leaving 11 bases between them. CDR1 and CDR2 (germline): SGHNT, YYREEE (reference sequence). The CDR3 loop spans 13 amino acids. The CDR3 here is CASSPREGNEQFF. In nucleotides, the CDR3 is TGTGCCAGCAGCCCCAGGGAAGGCAATGAGCAGTTCTTC.

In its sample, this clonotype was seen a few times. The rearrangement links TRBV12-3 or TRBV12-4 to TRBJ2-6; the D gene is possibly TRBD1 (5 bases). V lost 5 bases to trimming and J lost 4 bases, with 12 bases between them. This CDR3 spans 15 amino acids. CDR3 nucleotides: TGTGCCAGCAGTCCCTCAGGGTTGGGGGCCAACGTCCTGACTTTC. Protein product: CASSPSGLGANVLTF.

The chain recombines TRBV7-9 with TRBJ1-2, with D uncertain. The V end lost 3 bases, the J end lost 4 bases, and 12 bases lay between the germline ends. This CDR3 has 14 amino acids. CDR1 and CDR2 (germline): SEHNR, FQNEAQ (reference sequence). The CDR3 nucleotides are TGTGCCAGCAGCTTTGGCCGGAACTTCTATGGCTACACCTTC. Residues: CASSFGRNFYGYTF. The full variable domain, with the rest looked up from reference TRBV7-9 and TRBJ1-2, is DTGVSQNPRHKITKRGQNVTFRCDPISEHNRLYWYRQTLGQGPEFLTYFQNEAQLEKSRLLSDRFSAERPKGSFSTLEIQRTEQGDSAMYLCASSFGRNFYGYTFGSGTRLTVV.

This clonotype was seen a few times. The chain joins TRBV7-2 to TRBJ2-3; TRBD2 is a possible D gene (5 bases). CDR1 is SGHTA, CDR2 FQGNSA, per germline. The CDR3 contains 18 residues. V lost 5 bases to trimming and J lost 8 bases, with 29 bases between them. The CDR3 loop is CASSPKVGVPSIPGTQYF. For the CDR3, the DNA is TGTGCCAGCAGCCCAAAGGTCGGGGTCCCATCAATCCCTGGTACGCAGTATTTT.

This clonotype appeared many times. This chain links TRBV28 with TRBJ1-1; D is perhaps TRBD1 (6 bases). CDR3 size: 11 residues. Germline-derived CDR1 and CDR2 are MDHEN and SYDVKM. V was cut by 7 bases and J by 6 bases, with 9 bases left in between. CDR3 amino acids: CASKEGAEAFF. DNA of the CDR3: TGTGCCAGCAAGGAGGGGGCTGAAGCTTTCTTT.

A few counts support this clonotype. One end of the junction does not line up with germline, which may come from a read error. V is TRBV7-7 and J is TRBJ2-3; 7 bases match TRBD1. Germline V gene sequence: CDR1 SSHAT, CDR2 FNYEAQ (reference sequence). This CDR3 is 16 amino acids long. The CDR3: CASSLGMGQSTDTQYF. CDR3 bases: TGTGCTAGCAGCTTAGGAATGGGACAGAGCACAGATACGCAGTATTTT.

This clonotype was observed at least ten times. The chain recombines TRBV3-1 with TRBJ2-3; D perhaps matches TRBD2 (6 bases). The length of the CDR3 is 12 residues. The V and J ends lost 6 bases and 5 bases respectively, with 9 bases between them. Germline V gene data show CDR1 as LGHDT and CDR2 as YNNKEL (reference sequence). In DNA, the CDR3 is TGTGCCAGCAGGGCCGGGGGAGATACGCAGTATTTT. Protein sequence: CASRAGGDTQYF.

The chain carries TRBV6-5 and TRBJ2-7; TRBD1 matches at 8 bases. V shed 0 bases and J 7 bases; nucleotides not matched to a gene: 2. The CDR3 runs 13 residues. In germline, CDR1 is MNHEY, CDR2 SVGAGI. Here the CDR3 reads CASSYSRTGEQYF. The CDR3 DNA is TGTGCCAGCAGTTACTCTCGGACAGGGGAGCAGTACTTC.